The 27 T cell receptor beta chains below all came from one sample that was sequenced in a study of PD-L1 blockade in urothelial cancer. The data were produced by immunoSEQ multiplex PCR, yet TCRdb's version contains in-frame clones alone and is incomplete. The table lists 100,000 to 150,000 clones, more than 70% of them singletons. Time point given: peripheral blood 6 weeks after treatment start. The sequences come from PBMCs, collected around atezolizumab (anti-PD-L1) treatment. The source of these receptors is a man between 45 and 60 years old with urothelial cancer.

The rearrangement uses TRBV7-9 and TRBJ2-7, with 7 nucleotides matching TRBD2. The CDR3 covers 13 residues. Germline lookup yields CDR1 SEHNR and CDR2 FQNEAQ (reference sequence). After removal of 5 bases from V and 7 bases from J, the junction contained 8 bases not matched to a gene. CDR3 sequence (DNA): TGTGCCAGCAGCCGCGCGGGGGAGGGAGAGCAGTACTTC. Translating gives CASSRAGEGEQYF.

The V call is TRBV5-1, the J call TRBJ2-1; TRBD2 aligns across 7 bases. J was trimmed by 1 base and V by 6 bases; bases with no gene match: 7. The CDR3 runs 15 residues. Germline values: CDR1 SGHRS, CDR2 YFSETQ. In DNA, the CDR3 is TGCGCCAGCAAGCGGGAATGGGGGTCCTACAATGAGCAGTTCTTC. Amino acids: CASKREWGSYNEQFF.

The chain joins TRBV2 to TRBJ2-7; no clear D. The CDR3 totals 12 residues. The germline CDR1 and CDR2 sequences are SNHLY and FYNNEI. Trimming removed 0 bases at V and 3 bases at J, with 3 bases between. The CDR3 is CASSEARYEQYF. The CDR3 nucleotides read TGTGCCAGCAGTGAAGCGCGCTACGAGCAGTACTTC.

The rearrangement uses TRBV10-3 and TRBJ1-5; D is possibly TRBD1 (5 bases). The germline V gene has CDR1 ENHRY and CDR2 SYGVKD. The CDR3 loop spans 14 amino acids. The V end was cut by 5 bases, the J end by 5 bases, with 13 bases between. In nucleotides, the CDR3 is TGTGCCATCAGTCCAACAGGTATAGATCAGCCCCAGCATTTT. Protein sequence: CAISPTGIDQPQHF.

The chain employs TRBV5-1 and TRBJ2-3; 9 bases match TRBD2. The junction had 13 bases not matched to a gene; V was cut back by 5 bases and J by 6 bases. Germline V gives CDR1 SGHRS, CDR2 YFSETQ. The CDR3 contains 16 residues. The CDR3 spells CASRAAPAGGADTQYF. The CDR3 bases are TGCGCCAGCAGAGCCGCCCCAGCGGGAGGAGCGGATACGCAGTATTTT. Full variable domain (missing parts from reference TRBV5-1 and TRBJ2-3): KAGVTQTPRYLIKTRGQQVTLSCSPISGHRSVSWYQQTPGQGLQFLFEYFSETQRNKGNFPGRFSGRQFSNSRSEMNVSTLELGDSALYLCASRAAPAGGADTQYFGPGTRLTVL.

The rearrangement links TRBV4-1 to TRBJ1-1; D ambiguous. Trimming removed 1 base from V and 1 base from J, with 7 bases in between. This CDR3 has 14 amino acids. Per the germline V gene, CDR1 is MGHRA and CDR2 is YSYEKL. This CDR3 reads CASSQANGNTEAFF. As DNA, the CDR3 is TGCGCCAGCAGCCAAGCGAACGGGAACACTGAAGCTTTCTTT.

The V gene is TRBV7-2, the J gene TRBJ2-5, with D tentatively TRBD2 (5 bases). V was trimmed by 1 base and J by 1 base, leaving 13 bases between them. CDR1 and CDR2 from the germline V gene are SGHTA and FQGNSA. There are 16 residues in the CDR3. The CDR3 sequence is CASSLGPSRGQETQYF. The DNA of the CDR3 is TGTGCCAGCAGCTTAGGGCCTAGCCGGGGCCAAGAGACCCAGTACTTC.

J is TRBJ2-1 and V is TRBV9; the D gene is possibly TRBD1 (6 bases). The CDR3 is 14 amino acids. V was clipped by 5 bases and J by 1 base, with 10 bases between them. CDR1 SGDLS and CDR2 YYNGEE come from the germline V gene. The CDR3, as DNA: TGTGCCAGCAGTGCAGGGGTATCCTACAATGAGCAGTTCTTC. It yields the protein CASSAGVSYNEQFF.

The rearrangement joins TRBV30 to TRBJ1-5; possibly TRBD1 for D (5 bases). Germline CDR1 reads GTSNPN; CDR2 reads SVGIG (reference sequence). This CDR3 is built from 14 residues. With 2 bases removed from V and 8 bases from J, the gap between germline ends came to 16 bases. CDR3 in amino acids: CAWSRQGNGKPQHF. The CDR3 coding sequence is TGTGCCTGGAGTAGGCAGGGCAACGGTAAGCCCCAGCATTTT.

The chain combines TRBV30 with TRBJ1-3, with D unresolved. The CDR3 has 11 amino acids. Germline V gene data show CDR1 as GTSNPN and CDR2 as SVGIG (reference sequence). In nucleotides, the CDR3 is TGTGCAAGCCACTCTGGAAACACCATATATTTT. Its translation: CASHSGNTIYF.

The table lists this clone with a few counts. The chain carries TRBV7-2 and TRBJ1-5; D unclear. The length of the CDR3 is 17 residues. Germline lookup yields CDR1 SGHTA and CDR2 FQGNSA. V was cut by 5 bases and J by 5 bases, with 22 bases left in between. CDR3 bases: TGTGCCAGCAGCGAGGACCCTCGGGGAAGCGGCTATCAGCCCCAGCATTTT. It encodes CASSEDPRGSGYQPQHF.

This clone was seen a few times. The chain carries TRBV5-4 and TRBJ2-7; tentative D call: TRBD1 (5 bases). The V and J ends lost 4 bases and 3 bases respectively, with 8 bases between them. The germline gives CDR1 SGHNT, CDR2 YYREEE (reference sequence). CDR3 length: 12 residues. CDR3 nucleotides: TGTGCCAGCAGCCCCCAGGGCTACGAGCAGTACTTC. It yields the protein CASSPQGYEQYF.

The chain carries TRBV28 and TRBJ1-5; 10 nucleotides match TRBD1. The CDR3 contains 16 residues. Germline CDR1 reads MDHEN; CDR2 reads SYDVKM. V gave up 6 bases and J gave up 3 bases; unmatched junction bases: 8. CDR3 region: CASRPGTGANNQPQHF. In DNA, the CDR3 is TGTGCCAGCAGGCCCGGGACAGGGGCCAACAATCAGCCCCAGCATTTT. Variable domain in full (rest from reference TRBV28 and TRBJ1-5): DVKVTQSSRYLVKRTGEKVFLECVQDMDHENMFWYRQDPGLGLRLIYFSYDVKMKEKGDIPEGYSVSREKKERFSLILESASTNQTSMYLCASRPGTGANNQPQHFGDGTRLSIL.

The chain has TRBV5-1 and TRBJ1-1; D possibly corresponds to TRBD1 (5 bases). V gave up 4 bases and J gave up 1 base, with 14 bases separating them. The CDR3 sequence is 15 residues long. Germline V gene data show CDR1 as SGHRS and CDR2 as YFSETQ. This CDR3 is CASSHLSRGNTEAFF. The CDR3 bases are TGCGCCAGCAGCCATCTATCAAGGGGGAACACTGAAGCTTTCTTT.

V and J are TRBV4-1 and TRBJ2-1; 9 positions match TRBD2. Germline trimming cut 0 bases from V and 6 bases from J; bases unmatched to any gene: 6. Germline CDR1 reads MGHRA; CDR2 reads YSYEKL. The length of the CDR3 is 16 residues. The CDR3 sequence: CASSQDSGSFSNEQFF. CDR3 in DNA: TGCGCCAGCAGCCAAGATAGCGGGAGTTTCAGCAATGAGCAGTTCTTC.

The chain recombines TRBV7-8 with TRBJ1-3, with D maybe TRBD1 (6 bases). Between the trimmed V and J ends, which lost 5 bases and 3 bases, there was a span of 14 bases. Germline V gene lookup returns CDR1 SGHVS and CDR2 FQNEAQ. The CDR3 is 15 residues long. As DNA, the CDR3 is TGTGCCAGCAGCGTTTCACAGGGCTTTGGAAACACCATATATTTT. It codes for CASSVSQGFGNTIYF.

The CDR3 DNA reads as TGTGCCAGCAGTTTGGCTGTTAACAATCAGCCCCAGCATTTT. Amino acid sequence: CASSLAVNNQPQHF. The rearrangement joins TRBV2 to TRBJ1-5, with D hard to call. With 5 bases removed from V and 3 bases from J, the gap between germline ends came to 11 bases. Per germline, CDR1 SNHLY and CDR2 FYNNEI. This CDR3 contains 14 residues.

CDR3 sequence reads: CASSIITPIPGQGSTYEQYF. The DNA of the CDR3 is TGTGCCAGCAGCATTATCACCCCTATACCGGGACAGGGGAGCACCTACGAGCAGTACTTC. The V and J genes are TRBV13 and TRBJ2-7, with 10 bases lining up with TRBD1. Trimming at V came to 5 bases and at J to 2 bases, leaving 21 bases not matched to a gene. CDR1 and CDR2 from the germline V gene are PRHDT and FYEKMQ (reference sequence). CDR3 size: 20 residues.

This clone occurred a few times. The chain combines TRBV19 with TRBJ1-6; D ambiguous. Between the trimmed V and J ends, which lost 4 bases and 0 bases, there was a span of 16 bases. CDR1 is LNHDA and CDR2 is SQIVND in the germline V gene (reference sequence). CDR3 length: 18 residues. CDR3 DNA: TGTGCCAGTAGTACGGAGTTATTGGGGAGCTCCTATAATTCACCCCTCCACTTT. Encoded protein: CASSTELLGSSYNSPLHF.

The genes are TRBV5-5 and TRBJ2-3, with 10 bases identical to TRBD2. There are 18 residues in the CDR3. Germline V gene data show CDR1 as SGHKS and CDR2 as YYEKEE (reference sequence). The V and J ends lost 1 base and 4 bases, in that order; junction bases with no gene match: 12. For the CDR3, the DNA is TGTGCCAGCAGCTTGTTTATTCTAGCGGGAGCTCTGGCAGATACGCAGTATTTT. Residues: CASSLFILAGALADTQYF.

V and J are TRBV5-5 and TRBJ2-5, with 14 bases matching TRBD2. J gave up 5 bases and V 4 bases, and 7 bases lay outside the gene matches. The CDR3 is 16 amino acids. Per the germline V gene, CDR1 is SGHKS and CDR2 is YYEKEE (reference sequence). The CDR3 sequence is CASSPGTSGSWETQYF. CDR3 sequence (DNA): TGTGCCAGCAGCCCCGGGACTAGCGGGAGTTGGGAGACCCAGTACTTC.

The rearrangement links TRBV30 to TRBJ2-1; D unresolved. The V gene lost 5 bases and the J gene lost 4 bases, with 18 bases spanning the gap. The CDR3 runs to 15 residues. CDR1 and CDR2 from the germline V gene are GTSNPN and SVGIG (reference sequence). This CDR3 is CAWGASSTYYNEQFF. The CDR3 region has the DNA TGTGCCTGGGGTGCCTCAAGTACCTATTACAATGAGCAGTTCTTC.

The V gene is TRBV10-2, the J gene TRBJ2-5; D not certain. The CDR3 length is 17 residues. The V end was cut by 3 bases, the J end by 5 bases, with 22 bases between. Per the germline V gene, CDR1 is WSHSY and CDR2 is SAAADI. The CDR3 spells CASSDPLRSHLTETQYF. CDR3 DNA sequence: TGCGCCAGCAGTGACCCCTTGAGGTCCCACTTGACGGAGACCCAGTACTTC.

The CDR3 DNA sequence: TGTGCCAGTAGCACAGGGGGGAACACTGAAGCTTTCTTT. As protein: CASSTGGNTEAFF. The rearrangement joins TRBV19 to TRBJ1-1; TRBD1 matches 8 bases. Germline V gene sequence: CDR1 LNHDA, CDR2 SQIVND (reference sequence). This CDR3 comprises 13 residues. The J segment lost 1 base and the V segment lost 6 bases, leaving 1 base of the junction unmatched.

This clone was picked up one time. For the CDR3, the DNA is TGTGCCAGTAGTCTCGGACTAGCGGGAGGGACAGATACGCAGTATTTT. Translation: CASSLGLAGGTDTQYF. The gene calls are TRBV19 and TRBJ2-3; TRBD2 aligns across 15 bases. CDR3 size: 16 residues. Trimming at V came to 5 bases and at J to 3 bases, leaving 3 bases not matched to a gene. The germline CDR1 and CDR2 sequences are LNHDA and SQIVND (reference sequence).

The rearrangement joins TRBV28 to TRBJ1-5; 8 bases agree with TRBD1. The V gene's germline CDR1 is MDHEN and CDR2 SYDVKM. This CDR3 spans 14 amino acids. V gave up 4 bases and J gave up 6 bases; unmatched junction bases: 5. CDR3 in amino acids: CASSYRGSRQPQHF. As DNA, the CDR3 is TGTGCCAGCAGTTACAGGGGGTCTCGTCAGCCCCAGCATTTT.

The V and J genes are TRBV5-5 and TRBJ1-1; D remains unclear. The CDR3 runs 14 residues. Between the trimmed V and J ends, which lost 0 bases and 0 bases, there was a span of 6 bases. From germline, CDR1 is SGHKS and CDR2 YYEKEE (reference sequence). The CDR3: CASSLASVNTEAFF. The CDR3 DNA reads as TGTGCCAGCAGCTTGGCTTCAGTGAACACTGAAGCTTTCTTT.